This T cell receptor beta chain appears in the sequencing data of a study of regulatory T cells in long-lasting Graves disease. Notes on the study in general: Persistent Graves' patients showed less TCR diversity than newly diagnosed ones.

This clonotype was seen only a few times. Its antigen is as yet unknown. Documented time point: persistent/refractory GD, antithyroid drugs over 5 years with positive TRAb. Making the TCR library involved RNA that had been extracted from PBMCs. TCR beta libraries were built with iRepertoire HTBI primers and Arm-PCR of CDR3 regions. TCRdb itself ran the multiplex PCR reads through MiXCR, one entry per CDR3 protein. The sample records 360,000 or so distinct CDR3 sequences, approximately 23% being singletons. Sample: peripheral blood mononuclear cells (PBMCs), taken when the disease was refractory, from a patient treated with antithyroid drugs. The TCR originated in a woman in her forties with Graves disease.

The CDR3 here is CASSIAGRRAKNIQYF. The CDR3 region has the DNA TGTGCCAGTAGTATAGCTGGCAGAAGAGCCAAAAACATTCAGTACTTC. The rearrangement uses TRBV19 and TRBJ2-4; D call uncertain. Trimming stripped 1 base from V and 0 bases from J, with 10 bases between. Germline CDR1 reads LNHDA; CDR2 reads SQIVND (reference sequence). CDR3 size: 16 residues.